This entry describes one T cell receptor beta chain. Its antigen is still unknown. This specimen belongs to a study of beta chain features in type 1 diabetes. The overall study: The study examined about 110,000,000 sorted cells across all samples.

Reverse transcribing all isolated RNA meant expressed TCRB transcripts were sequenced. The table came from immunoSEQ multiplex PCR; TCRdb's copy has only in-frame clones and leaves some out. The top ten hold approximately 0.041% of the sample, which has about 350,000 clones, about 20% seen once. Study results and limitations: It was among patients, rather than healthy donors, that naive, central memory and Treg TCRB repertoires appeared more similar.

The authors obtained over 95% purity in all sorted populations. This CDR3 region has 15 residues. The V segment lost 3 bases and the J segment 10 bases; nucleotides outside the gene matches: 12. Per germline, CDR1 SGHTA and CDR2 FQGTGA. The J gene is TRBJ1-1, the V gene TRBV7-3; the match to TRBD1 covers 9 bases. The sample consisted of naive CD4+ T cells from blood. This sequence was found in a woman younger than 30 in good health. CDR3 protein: CASSFAGSDRGRAFF. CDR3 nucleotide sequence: TGTGCCAGCAGCTTTGCGGGGTCGGACAGGGGAAGAGCTTTCTTT.